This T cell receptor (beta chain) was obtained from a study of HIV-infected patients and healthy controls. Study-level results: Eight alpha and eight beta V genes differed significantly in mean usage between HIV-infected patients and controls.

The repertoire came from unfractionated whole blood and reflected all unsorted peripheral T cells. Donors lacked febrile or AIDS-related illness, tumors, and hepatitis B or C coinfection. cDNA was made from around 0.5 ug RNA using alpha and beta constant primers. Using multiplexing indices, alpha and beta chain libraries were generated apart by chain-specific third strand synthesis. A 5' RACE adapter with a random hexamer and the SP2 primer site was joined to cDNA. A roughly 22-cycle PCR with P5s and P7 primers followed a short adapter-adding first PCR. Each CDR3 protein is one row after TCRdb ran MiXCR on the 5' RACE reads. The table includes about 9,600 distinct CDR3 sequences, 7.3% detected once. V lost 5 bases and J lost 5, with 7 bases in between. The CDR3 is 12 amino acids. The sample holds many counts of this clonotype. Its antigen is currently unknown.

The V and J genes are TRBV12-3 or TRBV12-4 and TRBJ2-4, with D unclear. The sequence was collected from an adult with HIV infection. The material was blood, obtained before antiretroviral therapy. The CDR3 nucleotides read TGTGCCAGCAGTCTTATGGAAAACATTCAGTACTTC. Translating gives CASSLMENIQYF.